The 23 T cell receptor beta chains below come from one sample, sequenced in a study of T cells in Graves' hyperthyroidism and ophthalmopathy. RNA transcripts served as the template for amplifying TCR beta CDR3 regions. When the TCR CDR3 underwent first-round RT-PCR, the HTBI primer set was used. TCRdb redid the calling of the multiplex PCR reads with MiXCR, one entry per CDR3 protein. The sample contains roughly 170,000 distinct CDR3 sequences, around 8.9% of which appear only once. The specimen sequenced was blood. These receptors all stem from a woman aged 18-35 years with Graves' hyperthyroidism that later progressed to Graves' ophthalmopathy.

This clonotype was found many times. The chain uses TRBV3-1 and TRBJ1-1, with D hard to call. This CDR3 is built from 15 residues. Trimming cost V 4 bases and J 0 bases, with 12 bases left between them. The germline V gene has CDR1 LGHDT and CDR2 YNNKEL (reference sequence). The CDR3 here is CASSPGGELNTEAFF. For the CDR3, the DNA is TGTGCCAGCAGCCCCGGTGGGGAACTGAACACTGAAGCTTTCTTT.

This clonotype was seen repeatedly, ten times or more. The rearrangement links TRBV27 to TRBJ2-5; 7 nucleotides align to TRBD1. CDR1 MNHEY and CDR2 SMNVEV come from the germline V gene (reference sequence). The V gene end was trimmed by 4 bases and the J gene end by 5 bases; junction bases not matched to a gene: 10. The CDR3 has 15 residues. CDR3: CASSSKTGNRETQYF. The CDR3 region has the DNA TGTGCCAGCAGTTCTAAGACAGGGAATCGGGAGACCCAGTACTTC.

This clonotype was found once. The rearrangement uses TRBV11-2 and TRBJ1-2, with no clear D. CDR3 size: 13 residues. Between the trimmed V and J ends, which lost 0 bases and 5 bases, there was a span of 7 bases. The germline V gene encodes CDR1 SGHAT and CDR2 FQNNGV. The CDR3 nucleotides read TGTGCCAGCAGCTTAGATTTGGGGTATGGCTACACCTTC. Translation: CASSLDLGYGYTF.

This clonotype has a count of ten or more. The chain couples TRBV20-1 to TRBJ1-2; 10 bases are shared with TRBD1. This CDR3 is built from 13 residues. Germline values: CDR1 DFQATT, CDR2 SNEGSKA (reference sequence). V shed 6 bases, J shed 2 bases, and the junction held 3 bases outside the gene matches. The CDR3, as DNA: TGCAGTGCCACGGACAGGGGGAACTATGGCTACACCTTC. This codes for CSATDRGNYGYTF.

Points on this clonotype: A much larger clone differs by one base, so this may be a read error. The chain carries TRBV29-1 and TRBJ2-1, with D tentatively TRBD2 (5 bases). The V gene lost 7 bases and the J gene lost 6 bases, with 10 bases spanning the gap. Germline V gene lookup returns CDR1 SQVTM and CDR2 ANQGSEA. The CDR3 has 11 residues. CDR3 nucleotides: TGCAGCGCTGTTGGAGGCAATGAGCAGTTCTTC. Its protein product is CSAVGGNEQFF.

This clonotype showed up many times. The V gene is TRBV11-2, the J gene TRBJ2-7; 8 positions match TRBD1. CDR3 length: 14 residues. Germline CDR1 and CDR2: SGHAT and FQNNGV. After removal of 5 bases from V and 6 bases from J, the junction contained 9 bases not matched to a gene. The CDR3 bases are TGTGCCAGCAGCCCCTACAGGGGGTTCGGCGAGCAGTACTTC. Translating gives CASSPYRGFGEQYF. Full variable domain (outside the CDR3, taken from reference TRBV11-2 and TRBJ2-7): EAGVAQSPRYKIIEKRQSVAFWCNPISGHATLYWYQQILGQGPKLLIQFQNNGVVDDSQLPKDRFSAERLKGVDSTLKIQPAKLEDSAVYLCASSPYRGFGEQYFGPGTRLTVT.

This clonotype was picked up many times. CDR3 coding DNA: TGTGCCAGCAGTTTAGGGACGGGTCCCTACGAGCAGTACTTC. Translation gives CASSLGTGPYEQYF. The chain combines TRBV27 with TRBJ2-7; TRBD1 or TRBD2 may be the D gene (5 bases each). CDR1 MNHEY and CDR2 SMNVEV come from the germline V gene (reference sequence). Trimming left V 2 bases short and J 2 bases short, with 10 bases between. The CDR3 consists of 14 residues.

There are many counts of this clonotype. The chain carries TRBV24-1 and TRBJ2-7, with TRBD1 matching over 12 bases. Germline-derived CDR1 and CDR2 are KGHDR and SFDVKD. V dropped 2 bases and J dropped 6; count of bases not matched to a gene: 7. This CDR3 has 16 amino acids. Here the CDR3 DNA reads TGTGCCACCAGTGATTCGTGGGGACAGGGGGCTAGCGAGCAGTACTTC. Translating it yields CATSDSWGQGASEQYF.

This clonotype came up many times. The chain links TRBV11-2 to TRBJ1-2; the match to TRBD1 covers 8 bases. Trimming at V came to 1 base and at J to 8 bases, leaving 12 bases not matched to a gene. The length of the CDR3 is 16 residues. Per germline, CDR1 SGHAT and CDR2 FQNNGV. The CDR3 loop reads CASSLGEDRVFDGYTF. The CDR3 nucleotides are TGTGCCAGCAGCTTAGGGGAGGACAGGGTATTCGACGGCTACACCTTC. The complete variable domain, with remaining parts taken from reference TRBV11-2 and TRBJ1-2, reads EAGVAQSPRYKIIEKRQSVAFWCNPISGHATLYWYQQILGQGPKLLIQFQNNGVVDDSQLPKDRFSAERLKGVDSTLKIQPAKLEDSAVYLCASSLGEDRVFDGYTFGSGTRLTVV.

The count of this clonotype is one. A much larger clone differs by one base, so this may be a read error. V and J are TRBV6-2 or TRBV6-3 and TRBJ2-3; 9 bases agree with TRBD1. Germline CDR1 reads MNHEY; CDR2 reads SVGEGT. This CDR3 has 17 residues. The CDR3: CTSSYSLRTGAADTQYF. CDR3 nucleotides: TGTACCAGCAGTTATTCTTTGAGGACAGGGGCCGCAGATACGCAGTATTTT.

On this clonotype: A much more abundant neighbour one base away suggests this may be a read error. The CDR3 region is CASSQPTSTGGGSGSGANVLPF. As DNA, the CDR3 is TGTGCCAGCAGCCAGCCGACTTCGACTGGCGGGGGCTCCGGCTCTGGGGCCAACGTCCTGCCTTTC. The chain employs TRBV6-2 or TRBV6-3 and TRBJ2-6; D perhaps matches TRBD2 (7 bases). Germline loops: CDR1 MNHEY, CDR2 SVGEGT. The CDR3 consists of 22 residues.

Ten or more counts support this clonotype. This chain joins TRBV3-1 and TRBJ1-1; 8 bases align to TRBD1. The CDR3 runs to 13 residues. J gave up 4 bases and V 10 bases, and 8 bases lay outside the gene matches. From germline, CDR1 is LGHDT and CDR2 YNNKEL (reference sequence). This CDR3 is CATTQGGGTEAFF. The CDR3 DNA reads TGTGCCACAACACAGGGGGGGGGCACTGAAGCTTTCTTT.

This clonotype was seen a few times. The V and J genes are TRBV9 and TRBJ2-7; D possibly matches TRBD1 or TRBD2 (6 bases each). The germline V gene has CDR1 SGDLS and CDR2 YYNGEE. Trimming pared 3 bases from V and 1 base from J, leaving 11 bases between. The CDR3 is 14 residues long. DNA for the CDR3: TGTGCCAGCAGCGAGGGAGGACAGTCCTACGAGCAGTACTTC. This sequence encodes CASSEGGQSYEQYF.

This clonotype has at least ten counts. The J gene is TRBJ2-1, the V gene TRBV4-1; D remains ambiguous. Germline V gene lookup returns CDR1 MGHRA and CDR2 YSYEKL. Deletions cut 1 base from V and 5 bases from J, with 6 bases between. The CDR3 covers 13 residues. This CDR3 is CASSQAGHNEQFF. The CDR3, as DNA: TGCGCCAGCAGCCAAGCAGGCCACAATGAGCAGTTCTTC.

V gene TRBV19 combines with J gene TRBJ1-5; D remains ambiguous. Trimming removed 6 bases at V and 4 bases at J, with 13 bases between. The CDR3 loop spans 14 amino acids. CDR1 and CDR2 from the germline V gene are LNHDA and SQIVND (reference sequence). DNA for the CDR3: TGTGCCAGTAGAGGGTTAGTACCAAATCAGCCCCAGCATTTT. It is translated as CASRGLVPNQPQHF.

This clonotype was detected only a few times. V is TRBV14 and J is TRBJ2-3, with D unresolved. Germline V gene sequence: CDR1 SGHDN, CDR2 FVKESK. The CDR3 is 18 amino acids. V was cut by 0 bases and J by 0 bases, with 16 bases left in between. The CDR3 DNA sequence: TGTGCCAGCAGCCAAGATCCCTTTTCCGGGTCTAGCACAGATACGCAGTATTTT. Protein: CASSQDPFSGSSTDTQYF.

This clonotype was seen many times. This chain joins TRBV6-5 and TRBJ2-1; D unresolved. Germline assignment: CDR1 MNHEY and CDR2 SVGAGI. This CDR3 is built from 14 residues. The V and J ends lost 0 bases and 4 bases respectively, with 7 bases between them. The CDR3 nucleotides read TGTGCCAGCAGTTACTCGACTCTATACAATGAGCAGTTCTTC. It encodes CASSYSTLYNEQFF.

This clonotype was recorded at least ten times. The gene calls are TRBV20-1 and TRBJ1-2; D uncertain. CDR1 and CDR2 (germline): DFQATT, SNEGSKA (reference sequence). The CDR3 contains 14 residues. The V and J ends lost 8 bases and 6 bases respectively, with 22 bases between them. CDR3: CSLGSTRTFNGYTF. CDR3 in DNA: TGCAGTTTGGGCTCCACGAGGACCTTCAATGGCTACACCTTC.

The V call is TRBV19, the J call TRBJ1-4; possibly TRBD1 for D (6 bases). Germline lookup yields CDR1 LNHDA and CDR2 SQIVND (reference sequence). The CDR3 extends over 14 amino acids. Trimming left V 8 bases short and J 4 bases short, with 14 bases between. In DNA, the CDR3 is TGTGCCAGTCGCAACAGGGCCAGTAATGAAAAACTGTTTTTT. It translates to CASRNRASNEKLFF.

This clonotype was found many times. V usage is TRBV12-3 or TRBV12-4 and J usage is TRBJ2-1; 7 bases match TRBD2. CDR3 length equals 13 residues. The V and J ends lost 3 bases and 5 bases, in that order; junction bases with no gene match: 1. In DNA, the CDR3 is TGTGCCAGCAGTTTTGGGAGGGACAATGAGCAGTTCTTC. Translation gives CASSFGRDNEQFF.

The genes are TRBV5-6 and TRBJ1-3; D gene ambiguous. The CDR3 consists of 15 residues. Germline values: CDR1 SGHDT, CDR2 YYEEEE. Trimming shortened V by 1 base and J by 2 bases, and 10 bases separated the two germline ends. The CDR3 is CASSLWGGTGNTIYF. The CDR3 DNA follows: TGTGCCAGCAGCTTGTGGGGTGGAACTGGAAACACCATATATTTT.

This clonotype was detected ten times or more. The chain is built from TRBV15 and TRBJ2-3; 8 bases agree with TRBD1. The CDR3 contains 15 residues. V shed 2 bases, J shed 1 base, and the junction held 2 bases outside the gene matches. The V gene's germline CDR1 is LNHNV and CDR2 YYDKDF (reference sequence). For the CDR3, the DNA is TGTGCCACCAGCAGAAACAGGGGGGGCACAGATACGCAGTATTTT. This encodes CATSRNRGGTDTQYF.

This clonotype occurred a few times. The chain is built from TRBV3-1 and TRBJ2-7; no clear D gene. In germline, CDR1 is LGHDT, CDR2 YNNKEL (reference sequence). This CDR3 is 14 amino acids long. V lost 3 bases, J lost 1 base, and 10 bases lay in between. The DNA of the CDR3 is TGTGCCAGCAGCCAGTATGGCGCATCCTACGAGCAGTACTTC. This codes for CASSQYGASYEQYF.